The 20 T cell receptor beta chains below come from one sample, sequenced in a study of blood T cell repertoires in COVID-19. Sequencing was performed with immunoSEQ multiplex PCR; in TCRdb, only in-frame clones are kept and a portion is missing. This table has around 390,000 clones, 80% to 90% appearing once. Specimen: PBMCs or T cells enriched from blood (not recorded which). These receptor sequences come from a woman between 45 and 65 years old who had recovered from COVID-19.

Notes on this clone: One end of the junction is discordant with germline, which a read error may explain. The chain is built from TRBV28 and TRBJ1-4; D is ambiguous. The CDR3 is 14 residues long. Looked up from germline, CDR1 is MDHEN and CDR2 is SYDVKM. CDR3 in amino acids: CASSLAALGGKVFF. Here the CDR3 DNA reads TGTGCCAGCAGTTTGGCGGCCCTCGGTGGAAAAGTGTTTTTT.

The chain links TRBV9 to TRBJ1-2; D is possibly TRBD1 (5 bases). CDR1 SGDLS and CDR2 YYNGEE come from the germline V gene. Trimming pared 0 bases from V and 4 bases from J, leaving 10 bases between. CDR3 length equals 14 residues. CDR3 sequence: CASSVARQPYGYTF. In nucleotides, the CDR3 is TGTGCCAGCAGCGTAGCAAGACAGCCCTATGGCTACACCTTC. Combining the CDR3 with reference TRBV9 and TRBJ1-2 gives the whole variable domain DSGVTQTPKHLITATGQRVTLRCSPRSGDLSVYWYQQSLDQGLQFLIQYYNGEERAKGNILERFSAQQFPDLHSELNLSSLELGDSALYFCASSVARQPYGYTFGSGTRLTVV.

In this sample, this clone turned up once. This sequence joins TRBV19 and TRBJ1-2; 12 bases fit TRBD1. V was clipped by 6 bases and J by 4 bases; unmatched bases: 9. There are 16 residues in the CDR3. The germline V gene encodes CDR1 LNHDA and CDR2 SQIVND (reference sequence). The CDR3 nucleotides are TGTGCCAGTAGCCCGGGACAGGGGGCGTTTCGCTATGGCTACACCTTC. This gives the protein CASSPGQGAFRYGYTF.

The chain joins TRBV7-4 to TRBJ1-5; D remains unclear. This CDR3 is 15 amino acids long. V lost 0 bases and J 4 bases, leaving 10 bases between the germline ends. CDR1 SGHVT and CDR2 SQSDAQ come from the germline V gene. CDR3 sequence: CASSLAGRLNQPQHF. In DNA, the CDR3 is TGTGCCAGCAGCTTAGCGGGGAGGCTGAATCAGCCCCAGCATTTT.

The V call is TRBV28, the J call TRBJ1-4; possibly TRBD1 for D (6 bases). The germline gives CDR1 MDHEN, CDR2 SYDVKM. The CDR3 contains 15 residues. V was clipped by 6 bases and J by 2 bases, with 13 bases between them. The CDR3 is CASSLTGPTNEKLFF. The CDR3, as DNA: TGTGCCAGCAGCTTAACAGGGCCCACTAATGAAAAACTGTTTTTT.

This chain links TRBV7-9 with TRBJ1-4; TRBD1 agrees at 7 bases. Germline V gene lookup returns CDR1 SEHNR and CDR2 FQNEAQ (reference sequence). With 5 bases clipped from V and 7 bases from J, the junction kept 10 bases outside the gene matches. The CDR3 covers 15 residues. CDR3 DNA sequence: TGTGCCAGCAGCCTGCAACAGGGGTTGAGTGAAAAACTGTTTTTT. Translation: CASSLQQGLSEKLFF.

The chain recombines TRBV28 with TRBJ1-6, with a tentative D call TRBD1 (5 bases). V lost 4 bases and J 8 bases, leaving 24 bases between the germline ends. This CDR3 has 18 residues. Germline lookup yields CDR1 MDHEN and CDR2 SYDVKM. The CDR3 nucleotides are TGTGCCAGCAGTTCTTCTTCTTTCCCGGGACTGGAGGATTCACCCCTCCACTTT. Amino acids: CASSSSSFPGLEDSPLHF. The variable domain in full, completed from reference TRBV28 and TRBJ1-6, reads DVKVTQSSRYLVKRTGEKVFLECVQDMDHENMFWYRQDPGLGLRLIYFSYDVKMKEKGDIPEGYSVSREKKERFSLILESASTNQTSMYLCASSSSSFPGLEDSPLHFGNGTRLTVT.

This clone appeared once. The chain uses TRBV4-2 and TRBJ1-4; D unresolved. Germline V lookup: CDR1 LGHNA, CDR2 YNFKEQ. V lost 2 bases and J lost 4, with 11 bases in between. The CDR3 is made up of 15 amino acids. The CDR3 nucleotides are TGTGCCAGCAGCCAAATCGGGGAAGATAATGAAAAACTGTTTTTT. It encodes CASSQIGEDNEKLFF.

The chain employs TRBV28 and TRBJ2-7; 11 nucleotides match TRBD2. V trimming: 5 bases; J trimming: 3 bases; junction bases outside the gene matches: 6. In germline, CDR1 is MDHEN, CDR2 SYDVKM. The CDR3 is made up of 15 amino acids. In DNA, the CDR3 is TGTGCCAGCAGTCCCCGACTAGCGGGGTTCTACGAGCAGTACTTC. As protein: CASSPRLAGFYEQYF.

This clone was detected a few times. The chain employs TRBV7-2 and TRBJ1-2, with TRBD1 matching 9 bases. With V trimmed by 4 bases and J by 7 bases, 7 bases remained unmatched. This CDR3 spans 14 amino acids. The germline V gene has CDR1 SGHTA and CDR2 FQGNSA. The DNA of the CDR3 is TGTGCCAGCAGCTCGGGGACAGGGTTTGCTGGCTACACCTTC. Protein product: CASSSGTGFAGYTF.

The CDR3 nucleotides are TGCAGCGTGGCCGTTGGCGGGGCCAACGTCCTGACTTTC. Translated: CSVAVGGANVLTF. This chain uses TRBV29-1 with TRBJ2-6, with unresolved D. This CDR3 has 13 residues. V gave up 6 bases and J gave up 4 bases, with 10 bases separating them. Germline assignment: CDR1 SQVTM and CDR2 ANQGSEA.

The table lists this clone with a count of one. The genes are TRBV15 and TRBJ1-5, with a weak D call TRBD1 (6 bases). V lost 1 base to trimming and J lost 0 bases, with 16 bases between them. In germline, CDR1 is LNHNV, CDR2 YYDKDF (reference sequence). The CDR3 consists of 18 residues. The CDR3 region has the DNA TGTGCCACCAGCAGAGCCCCGGACAGAGCTTATAGCAATCAGCCCCAGCATTTT. Translation gives CATSRAPDRAYSNQPQHF.

The chain employs TRBV5-1 and TRBJ1-1, with D unresolved. The V gene lost 7 bases and the J gene lost 1 base, with 14 bases spanning the gap. CDR1 is SGHRS, CDR2 YFSETQ, per germline. This CDR3 comprises 14 residues. The CDR3 nucleotides are TGCGCCAGCTCCGAAGCCGGTAGGAACACTGAAGCTTTCTTT. Protein sequence: CASSEAGRNTEAFF.

The chain couples TRBV7-2 to TRBJ2-3, with 9 bases identical to TRBD1. Germline CDR1 is SGHTA and CDR2 is FQGNSA. Losses at the gene ends were 2 bases for V and 4 bases for J; bases not matched to a gene: 10. CDR3 length: 17 amino acids. Here the CDR3 reads CASSLSGTGFVADTQYF. In nucleotides, the CDR3 is TGTGCCAGCAGCTTAAGTGGGACAGGGTTTGTGGCAGATACGCAGTATTTT.

The chain links TRBV3-1 (or the pseudogene TRBV3-2) to TRBJ2-6; the D gene is possibly TRBD1 (6 bases). V was shortened by 2 bases and J by 0 bases, with 14 bases between the two germline ends. There are 18 residues in the CDR3. The germline CDR1 and CDR2 sequences are LGHDT and YNNKEL (reference sequence). CDR3 DNA: TGTGCCAGCAGCCAATTTGACAGGCTTAGCTCTGGGGCCAACGTCCTGACTTTC. It codes for CASSQFDRLSSGANVLTF.

The genes are TRBV7-2 and TRBJ2-5, with D possibly TRBD2 on 5 matching bases. The CDR3 runs 13 residues. Germline CDR1 and CDR2: SGHTA and FQGNSA. Deletions cut 7 bases from V and 4 bases from J, with 13 bases between. CDR3: CASKEVLRETQYF. The CDR3 DNA reads as TGTGCCAGCAAGGAGGTGCTACGAGAGACCCAGTACTTC.

The chain is built from TRBV6-5 and TRBJ1-5; D is unresolved. The CDR3 contains 15 residues. Trimming left V 0 bases short and J 7 bases short, with 13 bases between. From germline, CDR1 is MNHEY and CDR2 SVGAGI. In nucleotides, the CDR3 is TGTGCCAGCAGTTACTCGTTAGGAAGAGGGCAGCCCCAGCATTTT. Residues: CASSYSLGRGQPQHF.

V usage is TRBV5-1 and J usage is TRBJ1-2; TRBD1 might be the D (6 bases). Trimming shortened V by 4 bases and J by 3 bases, and 10 bases separated the two germline ends. CDR3 length equals 13 residues. CDR1 is SGHRS and CDR2 is YFSETQ in the germline V gene. CDR3 nucleotide sequence: TGCGCCAGCAGCCAGGGGATGGACTATGGCTACACCTTC. This translates into CASSQGMDYGYTF. Full variable domain (rest looked up from reference TRBV5-1 and TRBJ1-2): KAGVTQTPRYLIKTRGQQVTLSCSPISGHRSVSWYQQTPGQGLQFLFEYFSETQRNKGNFPGRFSGRQFSNSRSEMNVSTLELGDSALYLCASSQGMDYGYTFGSGTRLTVV.

The rearrangement uses TRBV3-1 (or the pseudogene TRBV3-2) and TRBJ1-4, with D maybe TRBD1 (6 bases). The V gene's germline CDR1 is LGHDT and CDR2 YNNKEL (reference sequence). V was shortened by 5 bases and J by 4 bases, with 11 bases between the two germline ends. The CDR3 is made up of 14 amino acids. The CDR3 nucleotides are TGTGCCAGCAGCGGGGGGGGCATTAATGAAAAACTGTTTTTT. Protein: CASSGGGINEKLFF.

The rearrangement joins TRBV11-2 to TRBJ2-2, with a possible D match to TRBD2 (6 bases). The CDR3 totals 16 residues. Germline assignment: CDR1 SGHAT and CDR2 FQNNGV. V was trimmed by 0 bases and J by 6 bases, leaving 14 bases between them. The CDR3 is CASSLEGGVLAGELFF. The CDR3 DNA reads TGTGCCAGCAGCTTAGAGGGCGGGGTCTTGGCCGGGGAGCTGTTTTTT.